The 10 T cell receptor beta chains in this list originate from one sample, sequenced in a study of blood T cell repertoires in COVID-19. Sequencing used immunoSEQ multiplex PCR; TCRdb keeps in-frame clones, though not all of them. The sample has under 200,000 clones, roughly 87% seen once. Input material: PBMCs or T cells enriched from blood (not recorded which). Receptors originate from a woman aged 50 to 60 who had recovered from COVID-19.

The rearrangement joins TRBV30 to TRBJ1-4; TRBD1 is a possible D gene (6 bases). Germline CDR1 reads GTSNPN; CDR2 reads SVGIG (reference sequence). The CDR3 runs to 15 residues. V was shortened by 0 bases and J by 3 bases, with 11 bases between the two germline ends. CDR3 coding DNA: TGTGCCTGGAGTGTAGGGCAGGGGTCTAATGAAAAACTGTTTTTT. It translates to CAWSVGQGSNEKLFF.

The J gene is TRBJ2-1, the V gene TRBV29-1, with a possible D match to TRBD2 (6 bases). Germline CDR1 is SQVTM and CDR2 is ANQGSEA. V was cut by 6 bases and J by 0 bases, with 27 bases left in between. The CDR3 consists of 19 residues. The CDR3 DNA reads as TGCAGCGTAATGGCGGAAACTTGGACTAACCTCGGCTCCTACAATGAGCAGTTCTTC. Amino acid sequence: CSVMAETWTNLGSYNEQFF.

V and J are TRBV20-1 and TRBJ2-4; weak D call: TRBD2 (5 bases). Germline CDR1 is DFQATT and CDR2 is SNEGSKA (reference sequence). V was clipped by 3 bases and J by 6 bases, with 9 bases between them. The CDR3 runs 12 residues. CDR3 sequence reads: CSASLGRNIQYF. In DNA form, the CDR3 reads TGCAGTGCTAGTCTGGGGAGAAACATTCAGTACTTC.

The chain links TRBV10-3 to TRBJ2-7; D possibly corresponds to TRBD1 (5 bases). Germline CDR1 and CDR2: ENHRY and SYGVKD. V lost 4 bases to trimming and J lost 0 bases, with 16 bases between them. The CDR3 length is 16 residues. The CDR3 loop reads CAISGINDRSSYEQYF. The CDR3, as DNA: TGTGCCATCAGTGGTATTAACGACAGAAGCTCCTACGAGCAGTACTTC.

This rearrangement joins TRBV2 to TRBJ2-1; 9 bases line up with TRBD2. Trimming at V came to 4 bases and at J to 7 bases, leaving 5 bases not matched to a gene. This CDR3 is 14 amino acids long. Germline CDR1 is SNHLY and CDR2 is FYNNEI. CDR3 residues: CASSGGRASNEQFF. The CDR3 region has the DNA TGTGCCAGCAGTGGCGGGAGGGCCAGTAATGAGCAGTTCTTC.

The chain recombines TRBV6-2 or TRBV6-3 with TRBJ1-2; 7 nucleotides agree with TRBD1. V was pared by 6 bases and J by 8 bases, with 9 bases of the junction left unmatched. The germline V gene encodes CDR1 MNHEY and CDR2 SVGEGT. The CDR3 runs 13 residues. The CDR3 is CASRPPGGSGYTF. The CDR3 DNA is TGTGCCAGCAGACCTCCAGGGGGTAGCGGCTACACCTTC.

The chain joins TRBV28 to TRBJ2-7; possibly TRBD2 for D (6 bases). The CDR3 loop spans 15 amino acids. Trimming cost V 5 bases and J 2 bases, with 16 bases left between them. Looked up from germline, CDR1 is MDHEN and CDR2 is SYDVKM. In DNA, the CDR3 is TGTGCCAGCAGTCCCGGGGGTAGCGGACCCTACGAGCAGTACTTC. Protein: CASSPGGSGPYEQYF.

This chain uses TRBV27 with TRBJ2-3; 12 positions match TRBD2. Germline trimming cut 0 bases from V and 11 bases from J; bases unmatched to any gene: 3. CDR1 is MNHEY, CDR2 SMNVEV, per germline (reference sequence). The CDR3 loop spans 14 amino acids. This CDR3 is CASSLSRLAGVQYF. The CDR3 bases are TGTGCCAGCAGTTTATCTAGACTAGCGGGAGTGCAGTATTTT.

V gene TRBV2 combines with J gene TRBJ1-5; 7 bases map to TRBD1. The CDR3 consists of 17 residues. Germline loops: CDR1 SNHLY, CDR2 FYNNEI. With 4 bases clipped from V and 4 bases from J, the junction kept 13 bases outside the gene matches. CDR3 protein: CASSGGAQGSGNQPQHF. The CDR3 DNA sequence: TGTGCCAGCAGTGGAGGGGCACAGGGGTCGGGGAATCAGCCCCAGCATTTT. Based on the CDR3 plus reference TRBV2 and TRBJ1-5, the full variable domain is EPEVTQTPSHQVTQMGQEVILRCVPISNHLYFYWYRQILGQKVEFLVSFYNNEISEKSEIFDDQFSVERPDGSNFTLKIRSTKLEDSAMYFCASSGGAQGSGNQPQHFGDGTRLSIL.

This sequence joins TRBV10-1 and TRBJ2-1; 11 nucleotides align to TRBD2. Germline lookup yields CDR1 WNHNN and CDR2 SYGVQD (reference sequence). V was clipped by 1 base and J by 3 bases; unmatched bases: 5. The CDR3 length is 17 residues. The CDR3 nucleotides are TGCGCCAGCAGTGAGTATAAGGGACTAGCGGACTACAATGAGCAGTTCTTC. Its protein product is CASSEYKGLADYNEQFF.